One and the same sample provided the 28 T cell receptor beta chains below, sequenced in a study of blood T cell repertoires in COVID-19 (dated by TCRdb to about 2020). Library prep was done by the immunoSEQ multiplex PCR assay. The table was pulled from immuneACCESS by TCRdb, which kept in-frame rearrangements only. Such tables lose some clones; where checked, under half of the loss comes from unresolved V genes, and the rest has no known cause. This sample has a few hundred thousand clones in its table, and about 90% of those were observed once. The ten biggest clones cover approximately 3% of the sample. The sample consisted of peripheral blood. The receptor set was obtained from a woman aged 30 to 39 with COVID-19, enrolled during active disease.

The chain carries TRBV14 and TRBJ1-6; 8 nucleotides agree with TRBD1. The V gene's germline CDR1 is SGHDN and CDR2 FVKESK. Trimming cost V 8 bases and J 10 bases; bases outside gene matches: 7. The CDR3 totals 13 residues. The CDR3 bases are TGTGCCAGCGCCGGACAGGGAACATCACCCCTCCACTTT. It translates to CASAGQGTSPLHF.

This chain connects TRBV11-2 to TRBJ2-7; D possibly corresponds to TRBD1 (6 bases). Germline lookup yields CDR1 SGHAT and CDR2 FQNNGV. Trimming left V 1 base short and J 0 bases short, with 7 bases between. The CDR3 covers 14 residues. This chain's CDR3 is CASSLGTVSYEQYV. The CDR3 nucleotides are TGTGCCAGCAGCTTAGGGACAGTCTCCTACGAGCAGTACGTC.

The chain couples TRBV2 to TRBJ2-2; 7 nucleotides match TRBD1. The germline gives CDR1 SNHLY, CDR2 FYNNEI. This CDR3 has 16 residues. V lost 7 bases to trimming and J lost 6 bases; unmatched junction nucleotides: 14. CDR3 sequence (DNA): TGTGCCAGCACCGAAGGGACAGACAGTTCCGCCGGGGAGCTGTTTTTT. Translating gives CASTEGTDSSAGELFF.

The CDR3 here is CASSYEGGGTEAFF. The DNA of the CDR3 is TGTGCCAGCAGTTACGAGGGGGGGGGCACTGAAGCTTTCTTT. The V and J genes are TRBV6-2 or TRBV6-3 and TRBJ1-1; D is possibly TRBD1 (6 bases). This CDR3 spans 14 amino acids. V lost 2 bases and J 4 bases, leaving 11 bases between the germline ends. CDR1 is MNHEY and CDR2 is SVGEGT in the germline V gene.

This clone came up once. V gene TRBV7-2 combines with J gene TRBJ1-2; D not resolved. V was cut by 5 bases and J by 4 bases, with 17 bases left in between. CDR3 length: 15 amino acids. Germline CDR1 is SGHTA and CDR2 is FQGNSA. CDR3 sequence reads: CASSPHMFAAYGYTF. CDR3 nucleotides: TGTGCCAGCAGCCCCCACATGTTCGCCGCCTATGGCTACACCTTC.

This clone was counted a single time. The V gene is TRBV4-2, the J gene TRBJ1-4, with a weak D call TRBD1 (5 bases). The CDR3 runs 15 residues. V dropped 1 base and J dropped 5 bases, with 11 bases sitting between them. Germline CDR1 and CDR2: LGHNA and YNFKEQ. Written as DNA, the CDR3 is TGTGCCAGCAGCCAAGCTCAGGGTGAAAATGAAAAACTGTTTTTT. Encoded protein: CASSQAQGENEKLFF.

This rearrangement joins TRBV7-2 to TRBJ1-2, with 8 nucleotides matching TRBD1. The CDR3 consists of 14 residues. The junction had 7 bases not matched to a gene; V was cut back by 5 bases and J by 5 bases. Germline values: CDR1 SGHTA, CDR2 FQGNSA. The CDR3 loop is CASSQYQGAYGYTF. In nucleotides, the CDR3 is TGTGCCAGCAGCCAGTACCAGGGGGCTTATGGCTACACCTTC. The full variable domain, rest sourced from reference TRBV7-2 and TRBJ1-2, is GAGVSQSPSNKVTEKGKDVELRCDPISGHTALYWYRQSLGQGLEFLIYFQGNSAPDKSGLPSDRFSAERTGGSVSTLTIQRTQQEDSAVYLCASSQYQGAYGYTFGSGTRLTVV.

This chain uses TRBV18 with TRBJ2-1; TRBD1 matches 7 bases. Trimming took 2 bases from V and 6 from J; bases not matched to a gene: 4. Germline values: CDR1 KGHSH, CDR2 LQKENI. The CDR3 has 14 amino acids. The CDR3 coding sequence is TGTGCCAGCTCACCAGGCCGACAGGGCAATGAGCAGTTCTTC. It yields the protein CASSPGRQGNEQFF.

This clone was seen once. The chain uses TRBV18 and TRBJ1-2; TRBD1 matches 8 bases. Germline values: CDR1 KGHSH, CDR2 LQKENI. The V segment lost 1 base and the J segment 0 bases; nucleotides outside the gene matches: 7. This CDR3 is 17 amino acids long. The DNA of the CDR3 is TGTGCCAGCTCACCACGAGTAGGGGACAGGCCTAACTATGGCTACACCTTC. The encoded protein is CASSPRVGDRPNYGYTF.

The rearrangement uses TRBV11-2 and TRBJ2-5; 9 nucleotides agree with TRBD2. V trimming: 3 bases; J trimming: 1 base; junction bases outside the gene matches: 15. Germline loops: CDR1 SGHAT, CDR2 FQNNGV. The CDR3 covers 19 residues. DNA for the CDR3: TGTGCCAGCAGCTTGGGACTAGCACATGGGGGGAGATTCCAAGAGACCCAGTACTTC. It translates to CASSLGLAHGGRFQETQYF.

The CDR3 protein is CASSRQGAGYNEQFF. In nucleotides, the CDR3 is TGTGCCAGTAGCCGACAGGGGGCAGGATACAATGAGCAGTTCTTC. The genes are TRBV19 and TRBJ2-1; 10 bases align to TRBD1. The CDR3 is made up of 15 amino acids. The ends lost 6 bases at V and 4 bases at J; junction bases unmatched: 6. Germline CDR1 LNHDA, CDR2 SQIVND (reference sequence).

This CDR3 is CASSYRGTSGHEQFF. The CDR3 nucleotides read TGTGCCAGCAGTTACCGTGGGACTAGCGGCCATGAGCAGTTCTTC. The V and J genes are TRBV6-6 and TRBJ2-1; TRBD2 matches 11 bases. This CDR3 is 15 amino acids long. The germline V gene has CDR1 MNHNY and CDR2 SVGAGI (reference sequence). Trimming cost V 2 bases and J 8 bases; bases outside gene matches: 5.

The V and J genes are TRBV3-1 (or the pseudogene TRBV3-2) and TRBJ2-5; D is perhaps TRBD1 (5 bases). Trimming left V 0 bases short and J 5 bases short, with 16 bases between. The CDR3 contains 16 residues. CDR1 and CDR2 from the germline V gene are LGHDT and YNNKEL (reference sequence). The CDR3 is CASSQDLGRDMETQYF. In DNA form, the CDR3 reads TGTGCCAGCAGCCAAGATCTGGGCAGGGATATGGAGACCCAGTACTTC.

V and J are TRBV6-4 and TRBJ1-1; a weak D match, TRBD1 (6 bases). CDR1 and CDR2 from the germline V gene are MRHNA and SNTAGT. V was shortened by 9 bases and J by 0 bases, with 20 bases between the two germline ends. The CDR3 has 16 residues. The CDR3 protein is CARRNPRGVMNTEAFF. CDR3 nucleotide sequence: TGTGCCAGGAGAAACCCCAGGGGCGTCATGAACACTGAAGCTTTCTTT.

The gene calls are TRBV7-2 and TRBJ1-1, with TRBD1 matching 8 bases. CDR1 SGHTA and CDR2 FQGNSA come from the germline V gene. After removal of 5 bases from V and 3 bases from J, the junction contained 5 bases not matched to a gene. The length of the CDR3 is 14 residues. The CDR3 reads CASSEGQVDTEAFF. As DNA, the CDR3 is TGTGCCAGCAGCGAGGGACAGGTAGACACTGAAGCTTTCTTT.

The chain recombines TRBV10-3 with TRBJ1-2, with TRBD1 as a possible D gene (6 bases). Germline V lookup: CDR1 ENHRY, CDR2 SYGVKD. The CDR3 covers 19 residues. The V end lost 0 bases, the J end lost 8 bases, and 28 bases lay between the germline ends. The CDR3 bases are TGTGCCATCAGTGAGTCGTTTGTAGGTACAGGGCCACGCCGGGACGGCTACACCTTC. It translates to CAISESFVGTGPRRDGYTF.

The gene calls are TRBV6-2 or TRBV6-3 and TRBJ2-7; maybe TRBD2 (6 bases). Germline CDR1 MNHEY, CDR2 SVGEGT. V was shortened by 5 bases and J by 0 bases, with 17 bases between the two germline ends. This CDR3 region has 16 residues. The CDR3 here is CASSNLSGGFSYEQYF. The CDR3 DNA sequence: TGTGCCAGCAGTAACCTTAGCGGCGGATTCTCCTACGAGCAGTACTTC.

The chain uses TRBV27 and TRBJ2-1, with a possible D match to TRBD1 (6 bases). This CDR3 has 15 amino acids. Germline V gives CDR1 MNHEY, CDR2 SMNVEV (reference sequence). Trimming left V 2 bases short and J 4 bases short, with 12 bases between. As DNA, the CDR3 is TGTGCCAGCAGTTTAGGGCAGGGGCCATACAATGAGCAGTTCTTC. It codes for CASSLGQGPYNEQFF.

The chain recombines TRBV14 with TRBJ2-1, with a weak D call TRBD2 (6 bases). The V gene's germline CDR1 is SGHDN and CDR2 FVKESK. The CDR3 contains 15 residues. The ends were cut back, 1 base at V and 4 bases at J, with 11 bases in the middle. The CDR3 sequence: CASSQVEGRYNEQFF. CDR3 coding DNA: TGTGCCAGCAGCCAAGTGGAGGGACGGTACAATGAGCAGTTCTTC.

CDR3 protein: CASPPGGSTDTQYF. Here the CDR3 DNA reads TGTGCCAGCCCTCCGGGGGGGTCCACAGATACGCAGTATTTT. This chain joins TRBV28 and TRBJ2-3, with TRBD2 identical over 8 bases. CDR3 length: 14 residues. J lost 2 bases, V lost 8 bases, and 6 bases had no gene match. Germline V CDR1 and CDR2: MDHEN, SYDVKM.

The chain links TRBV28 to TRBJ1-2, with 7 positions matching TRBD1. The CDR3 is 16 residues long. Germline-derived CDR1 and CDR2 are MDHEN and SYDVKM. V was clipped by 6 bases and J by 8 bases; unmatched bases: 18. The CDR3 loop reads CASSRPPRQGEWGYTF. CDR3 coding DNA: TGTGCCAGCAGCCGACCCCCCCGGCAGGGGGAATGGGGCTACACCTTC.

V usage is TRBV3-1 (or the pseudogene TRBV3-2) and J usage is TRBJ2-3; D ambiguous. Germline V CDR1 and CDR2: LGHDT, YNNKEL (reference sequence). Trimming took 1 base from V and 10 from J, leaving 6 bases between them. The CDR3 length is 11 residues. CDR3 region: CASSQATAQYF. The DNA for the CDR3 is TGTGCCAGCAGCCAAGCCACGGCGCAGTATTTT.

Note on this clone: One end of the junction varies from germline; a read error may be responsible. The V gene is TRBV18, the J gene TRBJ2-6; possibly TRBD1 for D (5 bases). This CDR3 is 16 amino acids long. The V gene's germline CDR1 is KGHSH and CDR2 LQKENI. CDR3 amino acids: CATSLGAPSGANVLTF. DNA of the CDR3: TGTGCCACCTCATTAGGGGCGCCTTCTGGGGCCAACGTCCTGACTTTC.

The CDR3 loop is CASSADRDTEAFF. For the CDR3, the DNA is TGTGCCAGCAGCGCCGACAGGGACACTGAAGCTTTCTTT. The rearrangement uses TRBV7-2 and TRBJ1-1; the match to TRBD1 covers 7 bases. This CDR3 is built from 13 residues. CDR1 is SGHTA, CDR2 FQGNSA, per germline. The trim removed 5 bases at V and 3 bases at J, leaving 3 bases unmatched. The variable domain in full, with the rest retrieved from reference TRBV7-2 and TRBJ1-1, is GAGVSQSPSNKVTEKGKDVELRCDPISGHTALYWYRQSLGQGLEFLIYFQGNSAPDKSGLPSDRFSAERTGGSVSTLTIQRTQQEDSAVYLCASSADRDTEAFFGQGTRLTVV.

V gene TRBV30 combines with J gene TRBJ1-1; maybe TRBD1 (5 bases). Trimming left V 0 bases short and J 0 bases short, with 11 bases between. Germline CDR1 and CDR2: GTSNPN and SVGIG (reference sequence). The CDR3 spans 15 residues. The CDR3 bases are TGTGCCTGGAGTGTACCGGGACTGATGAACACTGAAGCTTTCTTT. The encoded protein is CAWSVPGLMNTEAFF.

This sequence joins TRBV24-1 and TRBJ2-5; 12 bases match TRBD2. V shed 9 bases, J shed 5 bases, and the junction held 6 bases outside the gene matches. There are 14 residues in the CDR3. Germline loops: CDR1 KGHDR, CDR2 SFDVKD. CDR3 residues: CATRASGGAETQYF. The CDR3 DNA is TGTGCCACCCGTGCTAGCGGGGGGGCGGAGACCCAGTACTTC.

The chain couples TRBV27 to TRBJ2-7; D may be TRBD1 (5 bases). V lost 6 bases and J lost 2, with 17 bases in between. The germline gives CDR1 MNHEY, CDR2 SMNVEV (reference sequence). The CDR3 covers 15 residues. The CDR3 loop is CASSRRTPKAYEQYF. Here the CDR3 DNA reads TGTGCCAGCAGCCGTAGGACACCTAAGGCCTACGAGCAGTACTTC.

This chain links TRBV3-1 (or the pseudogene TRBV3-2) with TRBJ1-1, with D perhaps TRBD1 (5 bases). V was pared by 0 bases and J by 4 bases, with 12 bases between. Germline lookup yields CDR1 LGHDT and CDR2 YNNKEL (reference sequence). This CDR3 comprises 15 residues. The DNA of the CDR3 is TGTGCCAGCAGCCAAGATCGCGGGGGGAGCACTGAAGCTTTCTTT. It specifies CASSQDRGGSTEAFF.